This T cell receptor beta chain was retrieved from a study of blood T cell repertoires in COVID-19. The CDR3 is 15 residues long. Germline values: CDR1 LNHDA, CDR2 SQIVND (reference sequence). The V and J ends lost 4 bases and 0 bases respectively, with 12 bases between them. As originally analysed: Amplification of reference gene primers provided the estimated nucleated cell counts. Assay used: immunoSEQ multiplex PCR; TCRdb lists only in-frame clones, some missing. Clone size and the V and J calls come from that table; the DNA yielded D and trimming. The data contain over 60,000 clones, 90% of them singletons.

The chain recombines TRBV19 with TRBJ1-1, with a tentative D call TRBD1 (6 bases). The sequencing sample was made of peripheral blood. This clonotype was sampled from a man aged 50-59 years with acute or convalescent COVID-19. As DNA, the CDR3 is TGTGCCAGTAGTAAGGGGGACATTCTGAACACTGAAGCTTTCTTT. Translating it yields CASSKGDILNTEAFF.